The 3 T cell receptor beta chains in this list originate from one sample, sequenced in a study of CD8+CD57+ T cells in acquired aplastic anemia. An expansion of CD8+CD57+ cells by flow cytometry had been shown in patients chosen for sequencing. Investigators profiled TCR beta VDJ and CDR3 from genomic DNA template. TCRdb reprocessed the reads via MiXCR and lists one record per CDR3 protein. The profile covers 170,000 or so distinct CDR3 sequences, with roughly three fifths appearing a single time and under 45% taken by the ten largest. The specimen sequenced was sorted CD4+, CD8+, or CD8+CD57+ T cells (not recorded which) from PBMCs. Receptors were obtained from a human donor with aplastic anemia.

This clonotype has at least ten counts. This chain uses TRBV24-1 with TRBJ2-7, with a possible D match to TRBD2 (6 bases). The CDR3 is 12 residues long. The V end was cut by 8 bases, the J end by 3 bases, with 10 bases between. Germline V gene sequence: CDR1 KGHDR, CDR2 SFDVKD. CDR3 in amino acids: CATMDGSYEQYF. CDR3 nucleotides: TGTGCCACCATGGACGGGAGCTACGAGCAGTACTTC.

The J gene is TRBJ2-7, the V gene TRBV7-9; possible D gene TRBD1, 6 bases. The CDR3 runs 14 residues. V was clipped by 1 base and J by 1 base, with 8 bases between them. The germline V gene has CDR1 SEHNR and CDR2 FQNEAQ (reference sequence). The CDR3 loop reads CASSLVGGSYEQYF. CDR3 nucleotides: TGTGCCAGCAGCTTAGTAGGGGGTTCCTACGAGCAGTACTTC.

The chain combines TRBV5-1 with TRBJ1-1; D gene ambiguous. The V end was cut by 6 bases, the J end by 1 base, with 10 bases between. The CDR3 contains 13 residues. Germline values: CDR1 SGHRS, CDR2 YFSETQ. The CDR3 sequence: CASTPYGNTEAFF. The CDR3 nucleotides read TGCGCCAGCACCCCATACGGGAACACTGAAGCTTTCTTT.